These 8 T cell receptor gamma chains originate from one sample sequenced in a study of gamma delta lymphoproliferative disorders and STAT genes. TCRdb re-called the multiplex PCR reads with CATT. The data hold some 3,000 gamma-chain clones, with around 7.5% observed a single time. Sequencing used genomic DNA taken from PBMCs of patients and controls. The sample taken for sequencing was blood. These receptors originate from a human donor in good health.

In its sample, this clone is medium-sized. V gene TRGV4 combines with J gene TRGJ1 or TRGJ2. The J gene was missing in TCRdb and was found by matching the end of the DNA to germline. With 1 base clipped from V and 5 bases from J, the junction kept 2 bases outside the gene matches. The CDR3 covers 12 residues. Germline assignment: CDR1 EGSTGY and CDR2 YDSYTSSV. CDR3 in DNA: TGTGCCACCTGGGATGGAGATTATAAGAAACTCTTT. It is translated as CATWDGDYKKLF.

Turning to this clone: Germline is not matched at one junction end, which may reflect a read error. The J gene is TRGJ1 or TRGJ2, the V gene TRGV10. No J segment appears in TCRdb, so it was assigned here by matching the sequence to germline. TRGV10 counts as an open reading frame of uncertain function. The CDR3 covers 21 residues. The CDR3 reads CSVGLIRSLRGYGPNYYKKLF. The CDR3 bases are TGCAGCGTGGGATTGATTAGGTCTCTGCGTGGTTATGGGCCCAATTATTATAAGAAACTCTTT.

This clone is labeled as medium-sized. This chain links TRGV9 with TRGJP. TCRdb leaves out the J gene; it was filled in here by matching the DNA to germline. Germline lookup yields CDR1 GITISATS and CDR2 ISYDGTV (reference sequence). Losses at the gene ends were 2 bases for V and 3 bases for J; bases not matched to a gene: 4. This CDR3 is 17 amino acids long. CDR3 nucleotide sequence: TGTGCCTTGTGGGAGGCCATGCAAGAGTTGGGCAAAAAAATCAAGGTATTT. It encodes CALWEAMQELGKKIKVF.

By sample fraction, this clone is medium-sized. This chain joins TRGV2 and TRGJP2. Here the J gene came from matching the DNA to germline, since TCRdb omits it. After removal of 1 base from V and 0 bases from J, the junction contained 5 bases not matched to a gene. The germline V gene encodes CDR1 EGSNGY and CDR2 YDSYNSKV. CDR3 length: 16 residues. The CDR3 loop reads CATWDGPYSSDWIKTF. CDR3 coding DNA: TGTGCCACCTGGGACGGCCCTTATAGTAGTGATTGGATCAAGACGTTT.

This clone was counted ten times or more. This sequence joins TRGV4 and TRGJP1. The J gene comes from matching the DNA to germline here; TCRdb lacks it. J gave up 4 bases and V 5 bases, and 4 bases lay outside the gene matches. This CDR3 comprises 13 residues. Germline values: CDR1 EGSTGY, CDR2 YDSYTSSV. The CDR3 DNA reads TGTGCCACCTGGGGTGTCACTGGTTGGTTCAAGATATTT. Amino acids: CATWGVTGWFKIF.

Called V gene: TRGV10; the J gene was not called. TRGV10 is an ORF for which the function is uncertain. The CDR3 covers 15 residues. CDR3: CAAWDMATSRLVKIF. In DNA form, the CDR3 reads TGTGCTGCGTGGGATATGGCTACCTCCCGGTTGGTTAAGATATTT.

Judged by abundance, this clone is medium-sized. The chain uses TRGV8 and TRGJ1 or TRGJ2. Here the J gene came from matching the DNA to germline, since TCRdb omits it. The CDR3 is 14 residues long. The V gene end was trimmed by 0 bases and the J gene end by 3 bases; junction bases not matched to a gene: 5. Germline V lookup: CDR1 VENAVY, CDR2 YDSYNSRV. The CDR3 protein is CATWDRPLYYKKLF. Here the CDR3 DNA reads TGTGCCACCTGGGATAGGCCCCTTTATTATAAGAAACTCTTT.

This clone has more than one count but fewer than ten. The chain employs TRGV3 and TRGJP. The J gene was not available in TCRdb and was assigned here by matching the DNA to germline segments. The length of the CDR3 is 14 residues. The J segment lost 11 bases and the V segment lost 6 bases, leaving 7 bases of the junction unmatched. CDR1 and CDR2 from the germline V gene are VTNTFY and YDVSTARD (reference sequence). The CDR3 protein is CATWLEVGKKIKVF. CDR3 DNA sequence: TGTGCCACCTGGCTTGAGGTGGGCAAAAAAATCAAGGTATTT.